The source of this T cell receptor beta chain is a study of T cell clonality in common variable immunodeficiency. Broader study findings: Fewer deletions and N-nucleotide insertions were reportedly seen in common variable immunodeficiency TCR beta sequences.

TCRdb keeps only in-frame clones here, not all; method: immunoSEQ multiplex PCR. This record lists about 28,000 clones, none seen once only, and the top ten clones contain 3.2%. This clone was seen a few times. Antigen: not known. Read data end 3 residues before the CDR3 end; the end is taken from the germline J gene. This CDR3 region has 13 residues. From germline, CDR1 is SQVTM and CDR2 ANQGSEA. The V gene end was trimmed by 5 bases and the J gene end by 4 bases; junction bases not matched to a gene: 4. CVID meant reduced serum IgG, IgA and/or IgM plus specific antibody deficiency. The chain combines TRBV29-1 with TRBJ2-1, with 8 bases aligning to TRBD2. Material: peripheral blood mononuclear cells. This clonotype originated in a human donor with common variable immunodeficiency. This CDR3 is CSVSSGLYNEQFF. The sequenced CDR3 bases are TGCAGCGTTTCTAGCGGGCTTTACAATGAG.